The clone carrying this TCR beta chain showed up many times. Its cognate antigen is unknown. The data were taken from a study of blood T cells in healthy people across ages. About the research overall: When template switching was applied, about one barcoded beta molecule was captured per two T cells.

The length of the CDR3 is 11 residues. Looked up from germline, CDR1 is DFQATT and CDR2 is SNEGSKA (reference sequence). Trimming pared 0 bases from V and 7 bases from J, leaving 4 bases between. Points from the study as a whole: Nothing was known about donor CMV status, and this possibly confounded expanded clonotype changes. TCR beta diversity, measured per million T cells, fell in a roughly linear way with age. It was held that diversity estimates obtained from one million T cells represented underestimates.

For the second PCR, which ran for about 6 to 11 cycles, a sample-barcoded 5' primer and a J-beta primer mix were used. MiXCR, applied by TCRdb to the 5' RACE reads, yields one record per CDR3 protein. Among about 1,500,000 distinct CDR3 sequences listed, about 28% were seen once. The sequence came from a woman aged 30 to 39 in good health. Material: blood. The genes are TRBV20-1 and TRBJ2-1, with unresolved D. This chain's CDR3 is CSARDSNEQFF. Here the CDR3 DNA reads TGCAGTGCTAGAGATTCGAATGAGCAGTTCTTC.